This T cell receptor beta chain is from a study of blood T cell repertoires in COVID-19. Overall study: Collection of acute and convalescent COVID-19 samples took place in the United States, Italy and Spain. The analysed material was cDNA or gDNA that came from T cells, B-cell-depleted T cells, or PBMCs.

The length of the CDR3 is 17 residues. V gave up 2 bases and J gave up 0 bases, with 16 bases separating them. Germline V gives CDR1 SGHVS, CDR2 FQNEAQ. The data were produced by immunoSEQ multiplex PCR, yet TCRdb's version contains in-frame clones alone and is incomplete. This repertoire shows approximately 210,000 clones, roughly 80% found once; its top ten account for about 2.7%. This TCR came from a woman aged 40-49 years with active or convalescent COVID-19. The chain employs TRBV7-8 and TRBJ1-1; the D gene is possibly TRBD1 (5 bases). Sample: peripheral blood. CDR3 nucleotides: TGTGCCAGCAGCTTAAATTCAGGGAAGGCAATGAACACTGAAGCTTTCTTT. Protein sequence: CASSLNSGKAMNTEAFF.